The 31 T cell receptor beta chains listed next were all sequenced from one sample in a study of long-term antiretroviral therapy in people with HIV. Runs used v3.0 of the immunoSEQ assay and were done at survey level. Profiling relied on immunoSEQ multiplex PCR, and the TCRdb table lists in-frame clones only, not all of them. The data show about 16,000 clones, with around four fifths seen just once and 15% held by the top ten. Source: unsorted PBMCs, taken just under 2.6 years before starting antiretroviral therapy. These receptors all come from a woman aged 50 to 65 with HIV.

This rearrangement joins TRBV9 to TRBJ2-3, with TRBD2 matching 10 bases. Germline V gene data show CDR1 as SGDLS and CDR2 as YYNGEE. V lost 5 bases, J lost 2 bases, and 11 bases stayed unmatched. The CDR3 is 17 amino acids. For the CDR3, the DNA is TGTGCCAGCAGAAAGTTAGCGGGGGGCCGCTACACAGATACGCAGTATTTT. Translated, it gives CASRKLAGGRYTDTQYF.

The gene calls are TRBV27 and TRBJ2-2; 9 bases agree with TRBD2. The CDR3 spans 14 residues. V was pared by 4 bases and J by 7 bases, with 4 bases of the junction left unmatched. CDR1 is MNHEY and CDR2 is SMNVEV in the germline V gene (reference sequence). This chain's CDR3 is CASSSTSGVGELFF. As DNA, the CDR3 is TGTGCCAGCAGTTCGACTAGCGGTGTCGGGGAGCTGTTTTTT.

There are a few counts of this clone. The chain joins TRBV19 to TRBJ1-2; TRBD1 aligns across 8 bases. Germline V gives CDR1 LNHDA, CDR2 SQIVND (reference sequence). V gave up 7 bases and J gave up 5 bases; unmatched junction bases: 3. This CDR3 region has 12 residues. The CDR3 reads CASTRTGYGYTF. CDR3 nucleotides: TGTGCCAGTACCCGGACAGGGTATGGCTACACCTTC. The full variable domain, with the rest looked up from reference TRBV19 and TRBJ1-2, is DGGITQSPKYLFRKEGQNVTLSCEQNLNHDAMYWYRQDPGQGLRLIYYSQIVNDFQKGDIAEGYSVSREKKESFPLTVTSAQKNPTAFYLCASTRTGYGYTFGSGTRLTVV.

The gene calls are TRBV27 and TRBJ2-6; 10 nucleotides agree with TRBD1. The CDR3 extends over 19 amino acids. Germline V gene sequence: CDR1 MNHEY, CDR2 SMNVEV (reference sequence). V shed 5 bases and J 0 bases; nucleotides not matched to a gene: 10. The CDR3 DNA sequence: TGTGCCAGCAGTCAAACACCGGGACAGGGGCTCTCTGGGGCCAACGTCCTGACTTTC. It yields the protein CASSQTPGQGLSGANVLTF.

This CDR3 reads CASSLMPGPYEQYV. The CDR3 nucleotides read TGTGCCAGCAGCTTAATGCCGGGCCCCTACGAGCAGTACGTC. V usage is TRBV7-8 and J usage is TRBJ2-7; D remains ambiguous. In germline, CDR1 is SGHVS, CDR2 FQNEAQ. The CDR3 covers 14 residues. V was pared by 2 bases and J by 2 bases, with 10 bases between.

The V call is TRBV19, the J call TRBJ2-3; 8 nucleotides line up with TRBD2. Germline CDR1 LNHDA, CDR2 SQIVND (reference sequence). The CDR3 is 15 amino acids. The V and J ends lost 10 bases and 2 bases, in that order; junction bases with no gene match: 11. The CDR3 nucleotides read TGTGCCACGACGATGGGGACTAGTTACACAGATACGCAGTATTTT. This sequence encodes CATTMGTSYTDTQYF.

V gene TRBV7-9 combines with J gene TRBJ2-7, with D perhaps matching TRBD2 (6 bases). This CDR3 spans 13 amino acids. The germline V gene has CDR1 SEHNR and CDR2 FQNEAQ (reference sequence). Trimming pared 5 bases from V and 4 bases from J, leaving 12 bases between. The CDR3 region has the DNA TGTGCCAGCAGCCCTCGGGGGAAATACGAGCAGTACGTC. Its translation: CASSPRGKYEQYV.

The chain uses TRBV6-1 and TRBJ2-1; 7 nucleotides match TRBD1. This CDR3 comprises 15 residues. The germline gives CDR1 MNHNS, CDR2 SASEGT. V lost 6 bases, J lost 0 bases, and 5 bases stayed unmatched. Written as DNA, the CDR3 is TGTGCCAGCAGGGCGACAGGGAGCTCCTACAATGAGCAGTTCTTC. The encoded protein is CASRATGSSYNEQFF.

This clone is large within its sample. The chain links TRBV2 to TRBJ1-5, with D hard to call. Trimming removed 3 bases at V and 0 bases at J, with 9 bases between. Germline V gene lookup returns CDR1 SNHLY and CDR2 FYNNEI. This CDR3 is built from 15 residues. The CDR3 loop reads CASSESQYSNQPQHF. The CDR3 nucleotides read TGTGCCAGCAGTGAGTCACAGTATAGCAATCAGCCCCAGCATTTT.

This chain joins TRBV19 and TRBJ2-3; perhaps TRBD1 as D (6 bases). The V gene's germline CDR1 is LNHDA and CDR2 SQIVND (reference sequence). The CDR3 totals 12 residues. The V gene lost 7 bases and the J gene lost 2 bases, with 7 bases spanning the gap. The CDR3 loop is CASTGATDTQYF. The DNA of the CDR3 is TGTGCCAGTACAGGGGCCACAGATACGCAGTATTTT.

This chain uses TRBV9 with TRBJ2-7; a possible D gene is TRBD1 (6 bases). The germline V and J ends were trimmed by 4 bases and 3 bases, with 17 bases remaining between them. This CDR3 spans 15 amino acids. Looked up from germline, CDR1 is SGDLS and CDR2 is YYNGEE. The CDR3 region is CASSPKGVRLYEQYF. The CDR3 DNA is TGTGCCAGCAGCCCCAAGGGGGTGCGACTCTACGAGCAGTACTTC.

The gene calls are TRBV29-1 and TRBJ1-1; D is unclear. The germline V gene has CDR1 SQVTM and CDR2 ANQGSEA. The CDR3 totals 13 residues. The V and J ends lost 7 bases and 5 bases respectively, with 17 bases between them. The CDR3: CSARIGFQTEAFF. In DNA, the CDR3 is TGCAGCGCCCGGATTGGGTTCCAGACTGAAGCTTTCTTT.

The CDR3: CASSLNIAPGANVLTF. The DNA of the CDR3 is TGTGCCAGCAGCTTAAACATCGCCCCTGGGGCCAACGTCCTGACTTTC. The chain is built from TRBV11-2 and TRBJ2-6, with D unclear. The germline gives CDR1 SGHAT, CDR2 FQNNGV. The germline V and J ends were trimmed by 2 bases and 2 bases, with 10 bases remaining between them. CDR3 length: 16 residues. Full variable domain (missing parts from reference TRBV11-2 and TRBJ2-6): EAGVAQSPRYKIIEKRQSVAFWCNPISGHATLYWYQQILGQGPKLLIQFQNNGVVDDSQLPKDRFSAERLKGVDSTLKIQPAKLEDSAVYLCASSLNIAPGANVLTFGAGSRLTVL.

The V and J genes are TRBV6-5 and TRBJ1-2; 9 positions agree with TRBD1. V lost 6 bases and J lost 4; bases outside the gene matches: 6. The germline V gene encodes CDR1 MNHEY and CDR2 SVGAGI. This CDR3 spans 14 amino acids. The CDR3 coding sequence is TGTGCCAGCAGATCACAGGGGGCGATCTATGGCTACACCTTC. Translating gives CASRSQGAIYGYTF.

V is TRBV7-9 and J is TRBJ2-3, with D perhaps assigned TRBD1 or TRBD2 (6 bases each). The V gene lost 5 bases and the J gene lost 4 bases, with 10 bases spanning the gap. The CDR3 consists of 13 residues. Germline V gene sequence: CDR1 SEHNR, CDR2 FQNEAQ (reference sequence). The CDR3 spells CASSPRGPDTQYF. CDR3 DNA: TGTGCCAGCAGCCCTCGGGGGCCAGATACGCAGTATTTT.

The chain couples TRBV6-5 to TRBJ2-5; TRBD2 agrees at 8 bases. Trimming removed 6 bases from V and 5 bases from J; junction bases left unmatched: 5. The CDR3 covers 13 residues. Germline CDR1 MNHEY, CDR2 SVGAGI. CDR3 protein: CASSGGGRETQYF. CDR3 nucleotide sequence: TGTGCCAGCAGCGGGGGGGGCCGGGAGACCCAGTACTTC.

The CDR3 here is CASRNPGQPQHF. The CDR3 DNA reads as TGTGCCAGCCGAAATCCGGGGCAGCCCCAGCATTTT. V and J are TRBV2 and TRBJ1-5; unclear D gene. Germline V CDR1 and CDR2: SNHLY, FYNNEI. The CDR3 sequence is 12 residues long. V dropped 8 bases and J dropped 7 bases, with 12 bases sitting between them.

The chain combines TRBV18 with TRBJ2-1; tentatively, D is TRBD2 (7 bases). There are 13 residues in the CDR3. Germline loops: CDR1 KGHSH, CDR2 LQKENI. Between the trimmed V and J ends, which lost 10 bases and 9 bases, there was a span of 19 bases. The CDR3 is CATRDRGGSEQFF. Here the CDR3 DNA reads TGTGCCACCCGAGACCGCGGGGGCAGTGAGCAGTTCTTC.

The rearrangement uses TRBV10-2 and TRBJ2-7, with TRBD2 matching 9 bases. Germline CDR1 reads WSHSY; CDR2 reads SAAADI. The CDR3 runs 15 residues. Trimming removed 3 bases from V and 5 bases from J; junction bases left unmatched: 8. The CDR3 here is CASSEWRGGGNEQYF. Here the CDR3 DNA reads TGCGCCAGCAGTGAATGGCGGGGGGGAGGCAACGAGCAGTACTTC.

The chain has TRBV7-3 and TRBJ2-5, with 7 bases matching TRBD1. V was clipped by 5 bases and J by 1 base; unmatched bases: 7. This CDR3 spans 15 amino acids. Germline lookup yields CDR1 SGHTA and CDR2 FQGTGA. The CDR3 protein is CASSPLGQIQETQYF. CDR3 bases: TGTGCCAGCAGCCCACTGGGACAGATCCAAGAGACCCAGTACTTC.

This clone was detected a few times. The J gene is TRBJ2-7, the V gene TRBV7-9; D perhaps matches TRBD1 (5 bases). The CDR3 loop spans 14 amino acids. With 1 base removed from V and 0 bases from J, the gap between germline ends came to 7 bases. The germline V gene encodes CDR1 SEHNR and CDR2 FQNEAQ (reference sequence). In DNA, the CDR3 is TGTGCCAGCAGCTTAGGGGGCCCCTCCTACGAGCAGTACGTC. It translates to CASSLGGPSYEQYV.

The CDR3: CASSPLEGTTEAFF. For the CDR3, the DNA is TGTGCCAGCTCACCACTGGAAGGGACGACTGAAGCTTTCTTT. The chain links TRBV18 to TRBJ1-1; tentative D call: TRBD1 (5 bases). V was pared by 1 base and J by 5 bases, with 11 bases between. The CDR3 runs 14 residues. Germline loops: CDR1 KGHSH, CDR2 LQKENI.

V is TRBV7-9 and J is TRBJ1-4; no firm D call. The germline gives CDR1 SEHNR, CDR2 FQNEAQ (reference sequence). This CDR3 is built from 15 residues. V was cut by 6 bases and J by 0 bases, with 11 bases left in between. CDR3 nucleotides: TGTGCCAGCAGGGATAAGACGGCAACTAATGAAAAACTGTTTTTT. This sequence encodes CASRDKTATNEKLFF.

As DNA, the CDR3 is TGTGCCAGCAGCGGAGGCTATGGCTACACCTTC. It is translated as CASSGGYGYTF. The rearrangement uses TRBV2 and TRBJ1-2; D uncertain. This CDR3 is built from 11 residues. Trimming left V 6 bases short and J 4 bases short, with 6 bases between. Per germline, CDR1 SNHLY and CDR2 FYNNEI.

This clone has only a few counts. The genes are TRBV4-2 and TRBJ1-2; no reliable D call. Germline values: CDR1 LGHNA, CDR2 YNFKEQ. V dropped 2 bases and J dropped 0 bases, with 10 bases sitting between them. The length of the CDR3 is 15 residues. The CDR3 protein is CASSQSGRTNYGYTF. The CDR3 bases are TGTGCCAGCAGCCAATCCGGGAGGACTAACTATGGCTACACCTTC.

This rearrangement joins TRBV2 to TRBJ1-1; maybe TRBD1 (5 bases). The ends were cut back, 6 bases at V and 6 bases at J, with 14 bases in the middle. CDR1 is SNHLY and CDR2 is FYNNEI in the germline V gene. This CDR3 is built from 13 residues. DNA of the CDR3: TGTGCCAGCAGGAGCCCAGGGAGACCTGAAGCTTTCTTT. Its translation: CASRSPGRPEAFF. Supplemented by reference TRBV2 and TRBJ1-1, the full variable domain reads EPEVTQTPSHQVTQMGQEVILRCVPISNHLYFYWYRQILGQKVEFLVSFYNNEISEKSEIFDDQFSVERPDGSNFTLKIRSTKLEDSAMYFCASRSPGRPEAFFGQGTRLTVV.

This rearrangement joins TRBV29-1 to TRBJ2-1, with 15 bases aligning to TRBD2. V was pared by 6 bases and J by 1 base, with 1 base of the junction left unmatched. CDR3 length: 15 residues. Germline V CDR1 and CDR2: SQVTM, ANQGSEA. The CDR3 region has the DNA TGCAGCGTGGGGACTAGCGGGGGGTCCTACAATGAGCAGTTCTTC. It translates to CSVGTSGGSYNEQFF.

In the case of this clone: The identical CDR3 is also encoded by other nucleotide sequences in the sample. The chain is built from TRBV19 and TRBJ2-7; perhaps D is TRBD1 or TRBD2 (5 bases each). Germline V gene sequence: CDR1 LNHDA, CDR2 SQIVND (reference sequence). The CDR3 spans 13 residues. V lost 5 bases and J 6 bases, leaving 14 bases between the germline ends. The CDR3 nucleotides read TGTGCCAGTAGTCTCCTCCTTGGGGGCGAGCAGTACGTC. Translated: CASSLLLGGEQYV.

The chain recombines TRBV27 with TRBJ2-2; TRBD2 might be the D (6 bases). The CDR3 runs 17 residues. The ends were cut back, 6 bases at V and 0 bases at J, with 17 bases in the middle. The germline V gene has CDR1 MNHEY and CDR2 SMNVEV (reference sequence). The CDR3 region is CASRRGASGANTGELFF. CDR3 sequence (DNA): TGTGCCAGCAGACGTGGGGCTTCGGGGGCGAACACCGGGGAGCTGTTTTTT.

This chain uses TRBV5-1 with TRBJ1-1, with 9 nucleotides matching TRBD1. Germline V gives CDR1 SGHRS, CDR2 YFSETQ. The CDR3 runs to 16 residues. V lost 0 bases, J lost 3 bases, and 6 bases stayed unmatched. The CDR3 DNA sequence: TGCGCCAGCAGCTTGGTGGGACAGGGTCTTGACACTGAAGCTTTCTTT. This codes for CASSLVGQGLDTEAFF.

This clone was seen only a few times. The chain employs TRBV6-6 and TRBJ1-2; a possible D gene is TRBD1 (6 bases). CDR1 is MNHNY, CDR2 SVGAGI, per germline (reference sequence). The germline V and J ends were trimmed by 11 bases and 6 bases, with 16 bases remaining between them. The CDR3 is 12 residues long. The CDR3 loop is CAAQQGSNGYTF. CDR3 in DNA: TGTGCCGCTCAACAGGGATCCAATGGCTACACCTTC.